Listed here are 25 T cell receptor beta chains from one sample, sequenced in a study of T cells after yellow fever vaccination. TCRdb re-called the 5' RACE reads with MiXCR, one entry per CDR3 protein. The data show around 610,000 distinct CDR3 sequences, with about 13% seen just once and over 12% held by the top ten. The specimen comprised PBMCs, sampled on the day of the yellow fever booster vaccination. The receptors here all came from a man aged 25 to 40 who received the YFV17D yellow fever vaccine.

This clonotype has at least ten counts. CDR3 in amino acids: CASSYRTYSSASSYNEQFF. The CDR3 region has the DNA TGTGCCAGCAGTTACAGAACATACTCTAGCGCAAGCTCCTACAATGAGCAGTTCTTC. V is TRBV6-2 or TRBV6-3 and J is TRBJ2-1, with D perhaps matching TRBD2 (6 bases). V was trimmed by 2 bases and J by 0 bases, leaving 20 bases between them. Germline lookup yields CDR1 MNHEY and CDR2 SVGEGT. The CDR3 extends over 19 amino acids.

The gene calls are TRBV6-2 or TRBV6-3 and TRBJ2-1, with D tentatively TRBD1 (5 bases). Trimming cost V 4 bases and J 9 bases, with 10 bases left between them. CDR3 length equals 12 residues. Germline CDR1 is MNHEY and CDR2 is SVGEGT. As DNA, the CDR3 is TGTGCCAGCAGTTGGTTAAGGGGTGAGCAGTTCTTC. Encoded protein: CASSWLRGEQFF.

The V and J genes are TRBV10-2 and TRBJ2-1; perhaps TRBD2 as D (6 bases). The CDR3 length is 16 residues. CDR1 and CDR2 (germline): WSHSY, SAAADI. V lost 1 base and J lost 2, with 12 bases in between. CDR3 residues: CASSELGGMAYNEQFF. The CDR3 nucleotides are TGCGCCAGCAGTGAGTTGGGGGGTATGGCCTACAATGAGCAGTTCTTC.

The chain links TRBV12-3 or TRBV12-4 to TRBJ2-7, with 8 bases lining up with TRBD2. The V segment lost 5 bases and the J segment 2 bases; nucleotides outside the gene matches: 8. CDR3 length: 15 residues. CDR3 DNA sequence: TGTGCCAGCAGTCCGTACTTGACTAGCGCCTACGAGCAGTACTTC. Encoded protein: CASSPYLTSAYEQYF.

The CDR3 nucleotides are TGCGCCAGCAGCTTGGAGGGGGGCTCATACACTGAAGCTTTCTTT. It codes for CASSLEGGSYTEAFF. The chain carries TRBV5-1 and TRBJ1-1; tentative D call: TRBD1 (6 bases). Trimming stripped 0 bases from V and 3 bases from J, with 12 bases between. This CDR3 region has 15 residues. Looked up from germline, CDR1 is SGHRS and CDR2 is YFSETQ.

In its sample, this clonotype was seen a few times. The rearrangement joins TRBV7-9 to TRBJ2-7, with D maybe TRBD2 (6 bases). The V and J ends lost 6 bases and 0 bases respectively, with 12 bases between them. Germline V lookup: CDR1 SEHNR, CDR2 FQNEAQ (reference sequence). The CDR3 has 14 amino acids. CDR3 coding DNA: TGTGCCAGCAGGGATAGCGGAGACTCCTACGAGCAGTACTTC. It translates to CASRDSGDSYEQYF.

This clonotype was seen many times. This chain links TRBV7-9 with TRBJ2-5; 7 positions match TRBD2. The length of the CDR3 is 16 residues. Germline lookup yields CDR1 SEHNR and CDR2 FQNEAQ (reference sequence). V dropped 5 bases and J dropped 5; count of bases not matched to a gene: 14. The CDR3 reads CASSPSGTIRGETQYF. DNA for the CDR3: TGTGCCAGCAGCCCCAGCGGGACTATCCGGGGGGAGACCCAGTACTTC.

This clonotype showed up just a few times. This chain links TRBV5-6 with TRBJ2-4, with 7 bases matching TRBD2. The J segment lost 5 bases and the V segment lost 4 bases, leaving 3 bases of the junction unmatched. The CDR3 has 13 amino acids. Germline CDR1 and CDR2: SGHDT and YYEEEE. The CDR3 DNA is TGTGCCAGCAGCCCCACTAGCGAAAACATTCAGTACTTC. Protein product: CASSPTSENIQYF. The full variable domain, its missing parts supplied by reference TRBV5-6 and TRBJ2-4, is DAGVTQSPTHLIKTRGQQVTLRCSPKSGHDTVSWYQQALGQGPQFIFQYYEEEERQRGNFPDRFSGHQFPNYSSELNVNALLLGDSALYLCASSPTSENIQYFGAGTRLSVL.

The chain has TRBV19 and TRBJ2-1; D is undetermined. V shed 3 bases and J shed 6 bases, with 3 bases lying between them. There are 11 residues in the CDR3. Looked up from germline, CDR1 is LNHDA and CDR2 is SQIVND (reference sequence). The DNA for the CDR3 is TGTGCCAGTAGTATGATCAATGAGCAGTTCTTC. Its translation: CASSMINEQFF.

This clonotype was detected only a few times. The chain has TRBV7-2 and TRBJ2-5; 9 bases are a match to TRBD1. After removal of 0 bases from V and 4 bases from J, the junction contained 9 bases not matched to a gene. The CDR3 covers 17 residues. The germline V gene encodes CDR1 SGHTA and CDR2 FQGNSA. The CDR3 DNA reads TGTGCCAGCAGCTTAGCAAATAACAGGGGGCGTGGAGAGACCCAGTACTTC. Its protein is CASSLANNRGRGETQYF.

The chain employs TRBV30 and TRBJ2-2; D is undetermined. The V gene's germline CDR1 is GTSNPN and CDR2 SVGIG (reference sequence). The V and J ends lost 1 base and 3 bases respectively, with 9 bases between them. The CDR3 runs to 14 residues. Written as DNA, the CDR3 is TGTGCCTGGAGTGGGCAACTCTACACCGGGGAGCTGTTTTTT. It yields the protein CAWSGQLYTGELFF.

This sequence joins TRBV19 and TRBJ2-1, with 9 nucleotides matching TRBD2. V gave up 7 bases and J gave up 10 bases; unmatched junction bases: 17. The CDR3 runs 16 residues. Germline values: CDR1 LNHDA, CDR2 SQIVND (reference sequence). The CDR3 region has the DNA TGTGCCAGTAAACCGGGGTCGGTAGCGGGAGTCTGGGAGCAGTTCTTC. It is translated as CASKPGSVAGVWEQFF.

At least ten counts were recorded for this clonotype. CDR3 region: CASRGRGRSYNEQFF. CDR3 sequence (DNA): TGTGCCAGCAGGGGTCGGGGGCGATCTTACAATGAGCAGTTCTTC. The chain is built from TRBV6-2 or TRBV6-3 and TRBJ2-1, with D perhaps assigned TRBD1 or TRBD2 (6 bases each). V lost 6 bases and J lost 4, with 16 bases in between. The CDR3 sequence is 15 residues long. The germline CDR1 and CDR2 sequences are MNHEY and SVGEGT.

The V gene is TRBV20-1, the J gene TRBJ2-3; the match to TRBD2 covers 14 bases. The CDR3 has 16 amino acids. Germline CDR1 reads DFQATT; CDR2 reads SNEGSKA (reference sequence). V shed 6 bases, J shed 5 bases, and the junction held 10 bases outside the gene matches. The CDR3 protein is CSATGTSGRKIDTQYF. CDR3 nucleotides: TGCAGTGCGACCGGGACTAGCGGGAGAAAAATAGATACGCAGTATTTT.

The table lists this clonotype with many counts. The chain links TRBV29-1 to TRBJ2-1, with D perhaps being TRBD1 or TRBD2 (5 bases each). Germline V lookup: CDR1 SQVTM, CDR2 ANQGSEA. The length of the CDR3 is 16 residues. The V and J ends lost 4 bases and 6 bases respectively, with 22 bases between them. The CDR3, as DNA: TGCAGCGTTGGTATGACGTGGGGCCTCGGAGGCAATGAGCAGTTCTTC. This translates into CSVGMTWGLGGNEQFF.

CDR3 residues: CSARDPLAGRETQYF. The CDR3 DNA follows: TGCAGTGCTAGAGATCCGCTAGCGGGGAGGGAGACCCAGTACTTC. The chain couples TRBV20-1 to TRBJ2-5; 9 positions agree with TRBD2. This CDR3 region has 15 residues. CDR1 is DFQATT and CDR2 is SNEGSKA in the germline V gene (reference sequence). The V and J ends lost 0 bases and 5 bases, in that order; junction bases with no gene match: 7.

This chain links TRBV5-4 with TRBJ2-1; D unresolved. The CDR3 covers 16 residues. Trimming left V 2 bases short and J 6 bases short, with 18 bases between. The germline gives CDR1 SGHNT, CDR2 YYREEE (reference sequence). CDR3 sequence (DNA): TGTGCCAGCAGCTTCCTTGTTCACCGCGCGAGCAATGAGCAGTTCTTC. It yields the protein CASSFLVHRASNEQFF.

This clonotype was seen only a few times. The chain couples TRBV6-2 or TRBV6-3 to TRBJ2-2, with 12 bases identical to TRBD1. The CDR3 runs 19 residues. Germline CDR1 reads MNHEY; CDR2 reads SVGEGT. V lost 8 bases to trimming and J lost 7 bases; unmatched junction nucleotides: 20. The CDR3 DNA reads as TGTGCCAGCGGAGAGATTACGTGGGGACAGGGGGCCTTCGGCGGGGAGCTGTTTTTT. It yields the protein CASGEITWGQGAFGGELFF.

The V gene is TRBV6-1, the J gene TRBJ2-4; D uncertain. Germline CDR1 and CDR2: MNHNS and SASEGT. Trimming pared 7 bases from V and 3 bases from J, leaving 13 bases between. CDR3 length: 14 residues. In DNA, the CDR3 is TGTGCCAGCACAGAGCAATCGGGCAAAAACATTCAGTACTTC. Its translation is CASTEQSGKNIQYF.

This chain connects TRBV18 to TRBJ2-2; no clear D. This CDR3 contains 13 residues. Germline V gene sequence: CDR1 KGHSH, CDR2 LQKENI. Trimming cost V 5 bases and J 3 bases, with 7 bases left between them. The CDR3 bases are TGTGCCAGCTCAAAAGAAGACACCGGGGAGCTGTTTTTT. Amino acid sequence: CASSKEDTGELFF.

This clonotype was seen repeatedly, ten times or more. The chain is built from TRBV6-1 and TRBJ2-7, with 10 nucleotides matching TRBD1. Germline V gene sequence: CDR1 MNHNS, CDR2 SASEGT. V shed 6 bases, J shed 3 bases, and the junction held 5 bases outside the gene matches. The CDR3 is 14 amino acids. CDR3: CASRGDRGLYEQYF. The CDR3 nucleotides read TGTGCCAGCAGAGGGGACAGGGGACTCTACGAGCAGTACTTC.

The chain has TRBV7-9 and TRBJ2-7; TRBD2 matches at 10 bases. Germline V lookup: CDR1 SEHNR, CDR2 FQNEAQ (reference sequence). The CDR3 runs 13 residues. The V gene end was trimmed by 10 bases and the J gene end by 4 bases; junction bases not matched to a gene: 7. Here the CDR3 DNA reads TGTGCCACGTCGGCTAGCGGGAGTTACGAGCAGTACTTC. Amino acids: CATSASGSYEQYF.

The chain couples TRBV6-5 to TRBJ2-2, with 8 bases fitting TRBD2. The trim removed 4 bases at V and 4 bases at J, leaving 5 bases unmatched. This CDR3 comprises 15 residues. Germline values: CDR1 MNHEY, CDR2 SVGAGI. CDR3 coding DNA: TGTGCCAGCAGTTCCGGGACTAGACCCACCGGGGAGCTGTTTTTT. It is translated as CASSSGTRPTGELFF.

V gene TRBV27 combines with J gene TRBJ2-7; D gene uncertain. Trimming cost V 5 bases and J 2 bases, with 16 bases left between them. CDR3 length: 15 amino acids. In germline, CDR1 is MNHEY, CDR2 SMNVEV (reference sequence). Written as DNA, the CDR3 is TGTGCCAGCAGTAGTTCGGACCACCGACCCTACGAGCAGTACTTC. Translating gives CASSSSDHRPYEQYF.

V and J are TRBV20-1 and TRBJ2-1; 10 bases map to TRBD1. This CDR3 region has 15 residues. The V gene's germline CDR1 is DFQATT and CDR2 SNEGSKA (reference sequence). J was trimmed by 2 bases and V by 4 bases; bases with no gene match: 5. CDR3 residues: CSAKSGTGAYNEQFF. The CDR3 bases are TGCAGTGCTAAATCCGGGACAGGGGCCTACAATGAGCAGTTCTTC.